The source of this T cell receptor (beta chain) is a study of T cell changes during pregnancy in multiple sclerosis. The CDR3 totals 14 residues. V lost 5 bases, J lost 7 bases, and 17 bases lay in between. CDR1 is SEHNR and CDR2 is FQNEAQ in the germline V gene (reference sequence). TCRdb's table, derived via immunoSEQ multiplex PCR, lists solely in-frame clones and lacks some. This sample yields some 60,000 clones, of which about 87% are seen a single time; under 5.5% belongs to the top ten. This sequence was found in a human donor whose cells served as feeder cells for cultures in a pregnancy study. J is TRBJ1-2 and V is TRBV7-9, with D tentatively TRBD1 (6 bases). Material for sequencing was peripheral blood from another person, used as feeder cells. CDR3 DNA sequence: TGTGCCAGCAGCCTTACTACAGGGTATTCTGGCTACACCTTC. Its translation is CASSLTTGYSGYTF. Drawing the rest from reference TRBV7-9 and TRBJ1-2, the complete variable domain is DTGVSQNPRHKITKRGQNVTFRCDPISEHNRLYWYRQTLGQGPEFLTYFQNEAQLEKSRLLSDRFSAERPKGSFSTLEIQRTEQGDSAMYLCASSLTTGYSGYTFGSGTRLTVV.